Below are 26 T cell receptor beta chains sequenced from a single sample in a study of long-term antiretroviral therapy in people with HIV. At survey level, the immunoSEQ assay was run in its v3.0 version. Assay: immunoSEQ multiplex PCR; the TCRdb copy retains only in-frame clones and omits some. The sample has 42,000 or so clones, 80% to 90% seen once. Sequences were derived from unsorted PBMCs, sampled 1.2 years after starting antiretroviral therapy. The receptors stem from a woman aged 45-59 years with HIV.

The rearrangement joins TRBV27 to TRBJ1-6; 7 bases are shared with TRBD1. V shed 5 bases, J shed 0 bases, and the junction held 4 bases outside the gene matches. The germline V gene encodes CDR1 MNHEY and CDR2 SMNVEV (reference sequence). This CDR3 region has 16 residues. This chain's CDR3 is CASSPRQGSYNSPLHF. CDR3 nucleotide sequence: TGTGCCAGCAGTCCCCGACAGGGCTCCTATAATTCACCCCTCCACTTT.

J is TRBJ1-2 and V is TRBV28, with D possibly being TRBD1 (6 bases). The V gene's germline CDR1 is MDHEN and CDR2 SYDVKM. The CDR3 is 14 amino acids. The V end lost 5 bases, the J end lost 6 bases, and 16 bases lay between the germline ends. The CDR3 DNA reads TGTGCCAGCAGTACAACCGGGACATCTCATGGCTACACCTTC. Translation: CASSTTGTSHGYTF.

The chain uses TRBV19 and TRBJ2-5, with D maybe TRBD2 (5 bases). The CDR3 sequence is 14 residues long. Looked up from germline, CDR1 is LNHDA and CDR2 is SQIVND (reference sequence). V was shortened by 4 bases and J by 3 bases, with 12 bases between the two germline ends. CDR3 DNA sequence: TGTGCCAGTAGTACGCCGAGGGTAAAAGAGACCCAGTACTTC. Its protein product is CASSTPRVKETQYF.

The chain recombines TRBV11-1 with TRBJ2-7; D remains ambiguous. V was cut by 5 bases and J by 2 bases, with 22 bases left in between. This CDR3 is 17 amino acids long. The germline V gene encodes CDR1 SGHAT and CDR2 FQDESV (reference sequence). The CDR3 coding sequence is TGTGCCAGCAGCGTTTCATATGGAGACTCCTACCCCTACGAGCAGTACTTC. Protein: CASSVSYGDSYPYEQYF.

This chain uses TRBV27 with TRBJ2-1; maybe TRBD2 (5 bases). The V end lost 8 bases, the J end lost 7 bases, and 15 bases lay between the germline ends. This CDR3 is 13 amino acids long. Per germline, CDR1 MNHEY and CDR2 SMNVEV (reference sequence). The chain's CDR3 is CASAILRGNEQFF. In nucleotides, the CDR3 is TGTGCCAGCGCCATCCTCCGGGGTAATGAGCAGTTCTTC.

The gene calls are TRBV7-3 and TRBJ2-2; the D gene is possibly TRBD2 (5 bases). Germline V gene data show CDR1 as SGHTA and CDR2 as FQGTGA. With 2 bases removed from V and 1 base from J, the gap between germline ends came to 5 bases. This CDR3 has 14 amino acids. CDR3 DNA sequence: TGTGCCAGCAGCTTAGAGGGGAACACCGGGGAGCTGTTTTTT. Its protein product is CASSLEGNTGELFF. Full variable domain (remainder filled in from reference TRBV7-3 and TRBJ2-2): GAGVSQTPSNKVTEKGKYVELRCDPISGHTALYWYRQSLGQGPEFLIYFQGTGAADDSGLPNDRFFAVRPEGSVSTLKIQRTERGDSAVYLCASSLEGNTGELFFGEGSRLTVL.

This clone was seen once. The V gene is TRBV11-3, the J gene TRBJ1-1, with D possibly being TRBD1 (6 bases). This CDR3 contains 13 residues. Germline assignment: CDR1 SGHNT and CDR2 YENEEA. V lost 5 bases and J 5 bases, leaving 12 bases between the germline ends. In DNA form, the CDR3 reads TGTGCCAGCAGCGCAGGGGTTTTGACTGAAGCTTTCTTT. Its protein is CASSAGVLTEAFF.

The count of this clone is one. V gene TRBV5-4 combines with J gene TRBJ2-5; D call uncertain. This CDR3 contains 15 residues. CDR1 SGHNT and CDR2 YYREEE come from the germline V gene (reference sequence). The germline V and J ends were trimmed by 0 bases and 0 bases, with 9 bases remaining between them. DNA of the CDR3: TGTGCCAGCAGCTTGGAAGGAGTGTACCAAGAGACCCAGTACTTC. It yields the protein CASSLEGVYQETQYF.

The rearrangement links TRBV6-4 to TRBJ1-6; no reliable D call. The CDR3 contains 13 residues. Germline loops: CDR1 MRHNA, CDR2 SNTAGT. V was trimmed by 0 bases and J by 9 bases, leaving 6 bases between them. The CDR3 is CASSDSTRSPLHF. As DNA, the CDR3 is TGTGCCAGCAGTGACTCGACCCGTTCACCCCTCCACTTT.

The chain is built from TRBV29-1 and TRBJ1-1, with D tentatively TRBD1 (5 bases). This CDR3 region has 12 residues. CDR1 is SQVTM and CDR2 is ANQGSEA in the germline V gene. Trimming left V 0 bases short and J 10 bases short, with 12 bases between. Here the CDR3 DNA reads TGCAGCGTTGAAGAAGGGGACGTGAGAGCTTTCTTT. Amino acid sequence: CSVEEGDVRAFF.

This chain joins TRBV30 and TRBJ2-3; 11 bases fit TRBD2. Germline loops: CDR1 GTSNPN, CDR2 SVGIG (reference sequence). Trimming at V came to 2 bases and at J to 4 bases, leaving 8 bases not matched to a gene. The CDR3 is 16 residues long. CDR3 nucleotide sequence: TGTGCCTGGAGTCCCGTAGCGGGGGGGCTTTCAGATACGCAGTATTTT. It yields the protein CAWSPVAGGLSDTQYF.

The CDR3 spells CASSDGQYYGYTF. The CDR3 DNA reads TGTGCCAGCAGTGATGGGCAGTACTATGGCTACACCTTC. The chain is built from TRBV2 and TRBJ1-2; D is unclear. V lost 3 bases and J 3 bases, leaving 8 bases between the germline ends. Per germline, CDR1 SNHLY and CDR2 FYNNEI. The CDR3 totals 13 residues.

The V gene is TRBV11-2, the J gene TRBJ2-2; D is perhaps TRBD2 (5 bases). Germline values: CDR1 SGHAT, CDR2 FQNNGV. V dropped 5 bases and J dropped 4 bases, with 17 bases sitting between them. The CDR3 totals 16 residues. The CDR3 loop is CASSLPWRARTGELFF. CDR3 bases: TGTGCCAGCAGCCTCCCCTGGCGGGCCCGCACCGGGGAGCTGTTTTTT.

The V and J genes are TRBV20-1 and TRBJ2-7; the D is unclear. V was cut by 5 bases and J by 3 bases, with 5 bases left in between. The CDR3 is 10 amino acids. Germline values: CDR1 DFQATT, CDR2 SNEGSKA (reference sequence). CDR3 DNA: TGCAGTGCTGGGGACTACGAGCAGTACTTC. The encoded protein is CSAGDYEQYF.

This clone was detected once. V is TRBV9 and J is TRBJ2-6; TRBD1 matches 7 bases. Germline V lookup: CDR1 SGDLS, CDR2 YYNGEE. This CDR3 is built from 20 residues. The junction had 14 bases not matched to a gene; V was cut back by 0 bases and J by 2 bases. The CDR3 DNA reads TGTGCCAGCAGCGTAGCCAGAACCCGGGACAGTACACCTGGGGCCAACGTCCTGACTTTC. Its translation is CASSVARTRDSTPGANVLTF.

The V gene is TRBV6-4, the J gene TRBJ2-1; the D gene is possibly TRBD1 (5 bases). Germline V CDR1 and CDR2: MRHNA, SNTAGT. This CDR3 contains 14 residues. V lost 4 bases and J lost 6, with 13 bases in between. CDR3 nucleotides: TGTGCCAGCAGTGCAGGGATAGTGAGCAATGAGCAGTTCTTC. This sequence encodes CASSAGIVSNEQFF.

The chain carries TRBV2 and TRBJ2-5; TRBD1 matches at 7 bases. Germline V gives CDR1 SNHLY, CDR2 FYNNEI. Trimming took 6 bases from V and 5 from J; bases not matched to a gene: 6. The CDR3 has 13 amino acids. This CDR3 is CASSVKGAETQYF. CDR3 in DNA: TGTGCCAGCAGCGTAAAGGGGGCCGAGACCCAGTACTTC.

This chain connects TRBV5-5 to TRBJ2-7; no firm D call. Germline V gene sequence: CDR1 SGHKS, CDR2 YYEKEE (reference sequence). The CDR3 is made up of 14 amino acids. With 0 bases removed from V and 1 base from J, the gap between germline ends came to 8 bases. DNA of the CDR3: TGTGCCAGCAGCTTGGCCCCAGGTTCCTACGAGCAGTACTTC. Its protein product is CASSLAPGSYEQYF.

The rearrangement uses TRBV25-1 and TRBJ1-5; 8 nucleotides line up with TRBD1. The ends lost 5 bases at V and 4 bases at J; junction bases unmatched: 7. Looked up from germline, CDR1 is MGHDK and CDR2 is SYGVNS. The CDR3 loop spans 15 amino acids. CDR3 region: CASSQSGQGNQPQHF. CDR3 nucleotides: TGTGCCAGCAGTCAATCTGGACAGGGTAATCAGCCCCAGCATTTT. The full variable domain, with the rest looked up from reference TRBV25-1 and TRBJ1-5, is EADIYQTPRYLVIGTGKKITLECSQTMGHDKMYWYQQDPGMELHLIHYSYGVNSTEKGDLSSESTVSRIRTEHFPLTLESARPSHTSQYLCASSQSGQGNQPQHFGDGTRLSIL.

The gene calls are TRBV19 and TRBJ2-7; 8 bases map to TRBD1. Trimming at V came to 5 bases and at J to 6 bases, leaving 9 bases not matched to a gene. In germline, CDR1 is LNHDA, CDR2 SQIVND (reference sequence). CDR3 length: 14 residues. The CDR3: CASSLQGDDGEQYF. DNA for the CDR3: TGTGCCAGTAGTCTACAGGGGGATGACGGCGAGCAGTACTTC.

This clone was counted a few times. This chain uses TRBV19 with TRBJ1-5; 7 bases are shared with TRBD1. The CDR3 spans 15 residues. V shed 2 bases, J shed 2 bases, and the junction held 3 bases outside the gene matches. Germline V gene sequence: CDR1 LNHDA, CDR2 SQIVND (reference sequence). CDR3: CASSIRGGGNQPQHF. CDR3 nucleotides: TGTGCCAGTAGTATACGAGGGGGCGGCAATCAGCCCCAGCATTTT.

There are a few counts of this clone. The gene calls are TRBV6-5 and TRBJ1-2, with a tentative D call TRBD1 (5 bases). Trimming stripped 6 bases from V and 4 bases from J, with 15 bases between. Germline values: CDR1 MNHEY, CDR2 SVGAGI. The CDR3 consists of 14 residues. CDR3 region: CASSPVGDSYGYTF. The CDR3 DNA follows: TGTGCCAGCAGCCCCGTTGGGGACTCCTATGGCTACACCTTC.

The rearrangement joins TRBV19 to TRBJ1-6, with D hard to call. The CDR3 has 15 amino acids. Trimming cost V 3 bases and J 1 base, with 7 bases left between them. Looked up from germline, CDR1 is LNHDA and CDR2 is SQIVND (reference sequence). The CDR3 loop is CASSIGQSYNSPLHF. The CDR3 DNA sequence: TGTGCCAGTAGTATCGGCCAGTCCTATAATTCACCCCTCCACTTT.

This chain uses TRBV7-2 with TRBJ1-1; D is undetermined. Deletions cut 6 bases from V and 1 base from J, with 12 bases between. The CDR3 is 14 amino acids. CDR1 SGHTA and CDR2 FQGNSA come from the germline V gene. The CDR3 protein is CASRIAPENTEAFF. The CDR3 DNA is TGTGCCAGCAGAATCGCCCCAGAGAACACTGAAGCTTTCTTT.

This clone appeared once. This chain joins TRBV9 and TRBJ2-7; the D is unclear. V dropped 0 bases and J dropped 5 bases, with 9 bases sitting between them. There are 13 residues in the CDR3. CDR1 and CDR2 from the germline V gene are SGDLS and YYNGEE. Here the CDR3 reads CASSVEGLDEQYF. CDR3 coding DNA: TGTGCCAGCAGCGTAGAAGGTTTGGACGAGCAGTACTTC. Variable domain in full (rest from reference TRBV9 and TRBJ2-7): DSGVTQTPKHLITATGQRVTLRCSPRSGDLSVYWYQQSLDQGLQFLIQYYNGEERAKGNILERFSAQQFPDLHSELNLSSLELGDSALYFCASSVEGLDEQYFGPGTRLTVT.

The genes are TRBV19 and TRBJ2-7; D could derive from TRBD1 or TRBD2 (5 bases each). Trimming took off 6 bases at V and 6 bases at J, with 15 bases between the two ends. From germline, CDR1 is LNHDA and CDR2 SQIVND (reference sequence). This CDR3 has 13 residues. In DNA, the CDR3 is TGTGCCAGTAGGGGGGTTTTTCGGAGCGAGCAGTACTTC. Translation: CASRGVFRSEQYF.